This TCR beta chain was captured by sequencing in a study of T cells after yellow fever vaccination. Overall study results and limits: Clonotypes found in both CD4 and CD8 compartments made up a small share. Peaking faster, on day 5 versus 15, the secondary response was nonetheless weaker.

At least ten counts were recorded for this clonotype. Antigen unknown. The 5'RACE template-switching step produced TCR cDNA and added a universal primer site and UMIs. One entry per CDR3 protein results from TCRdb running MiXCR on the 5' RACE reads. The sample lists fewer than 350,000 distinct CDR3 sequences, roughly 3.5% occurring once. There are 11 residues in the CDR3. V lost 10 bases, J lost 15 bases, and 19 bases lay in between. CDR1 and CDR2 (germline): LGHDT, YNNKEL (reference sequence). The sequence derives from a man aged 18 to 35 who received the YFV17D yellow fever vaccine. The input for sequencing was PBMCs, taken on the day of the yellow fever booster vaccination. The chain recombines TRBV3-1 with TRBJ2-1; D is possibly TRBD1 (6 bases). CDR3 sequence: CANSYSTGWFF. CDR3 coding DNA: TGTGCCAACTCCTATTCGACAGGATGGTTCTTC.